This entry lists 10 T cell receptor beta chains sequenced from one sample in a study of CD4 T cells in relation to SARS-CoV-2 and coronaviruses. The unexposed donors gave CD4+ T cells in about 2010-2019, prior to COVID-19. Profiling relied on immunoSEQ multiplex PCR, and the TCRdb table lists in-frame clones only, not all of them. The table lists about 65,000 clones, 85% to 90% of them singletons. Material: memory CD4+ T cells from PBMCs. Receptors originate from a human donor in good health.

DNA for the CDR3: TGCGCCAGCAGCTTGTACTCCTCGTCTGGGGCCAACGTCCTGACTTTC. Translating gives CASSLYSSSGANVLTF. The rearrangement joins TRBV5-1 to TRBJ2-6, with D hard to call. Germline V gene sequence: CDR1 SGHRS, CDR2 YFSETQ. The CDR3 length is 16 residues. Trimming removed 1 base from V and 1 base from J, with 9 bases in between.

This clone appeared once. The chain employs TRBV23-1 and TRBJ2-2; 9 bases map to TRBD1. TRBV23-1 has ORF status, its function being uncertain. V was clipped by 10 bases and J by 7 bases; unmatched bases: 10. The CDR3 runs 14 residues. The CDR3 DNA follows: TGCGCCATTACCCGGGACAGGGCAAACGGGGAGCTGTTTTTT. Protein product: CAITRDRANGELFF.

The rearrangement joins TRBV6-4 to TRBJ1-1; D not certain. Germline V gene lookup returns CDR1 MRHNA and CDR2 SNTAGT. The CDR3 contains 13 residues. Trimming removed 3 bases at V and 2 bases at J, with 7 bases between. CDR3 DNA sequence: TGTGCCAGCAGTGAGGGCAGAAACACTGAAGCTTTCTTT. Translation gives CASSEGRNTEAFF.

The sample holds one count of this clone. V and J are TRBV10-3 and TRBJ2-1, with 11 bases lining up with TRBD2. J lost 2 bases, V lost 6 bases, and 3 bases had no gene match. Germline V gene data show CDR1 as ENHRY and CDR2 as SYGVKD. The CDR3 runs 15 residues. CDR3 loop: CAIRGTSGTYNEQFF. The CDR3 DNA sequence: TGTGCCATCAGGGGGACTAGCGGAACCTACAATGAGCAGTTCTTC.

The rearrangement uses TRBV2 and TRBJ2-4; D perhaps matches TRBD1 (6 bases). Germline V gene lookup returns CDR1 SNHLY and CDR2 FYNNEI. Trimming took off 3 bases at V and 6 bases at J, with 12 bases between the two ends. The CDR3 contains 14 residues. CDR3 nucleotide sequence: TGTGCCAGCAGTGAGAGGACACAGGGAAACATTCAGTACTTC. It specifies CASSERTQGNIQYF.

The CDR3 region has the DNA TGTGCCAGCAGCTTCGACACTGAAGCTTTCTTT. Translating it yields CASSFDTEAFF. The chain combines TRBV11-2 with TRBJ1-1; no clear D gene. The CDR3 loop spans 11 amino acids. Germline V gene data show CDR1 as SGHAT and CDR2 as FQNNGV. The V end was cut by 3 bases, the J end by 3 bases, with 2 bases between.

The chain has TRBV28 and TRBJ2-3; 7 positions match TRBD2. This CDR3 is 15 amino acids long. Trimming removed 4 bases from V and 2 bases from J; junction bases left unmatched: 6. Germline CDR1 MDHEN, CDR2 SYDVKM. The CDR3 DNA reads TGTGCCAGCAGTTCCCTGCTAGCGGCCACAGATACGCAGTATTTT. Translation gives CASSSLLAATDTQYF.

The chain joins TRBV6-5 to TRBJ2-1; TRBD2 agrees at 12 bases. Germline assignment: CDR1 MNHEY and CDR2 SVGAGI. The V gene end was trimmed by 6 bases and the J gene end by 5 bases; junction bases not matched to a gene: 5. The CDR3 totals 15 residues. CDR3 nucleotides: TGTGCCAGCAGCTCAGGACTAGCGGGAAACAATGAGCAGTTCTTC. Amino acids: CASSSGLAGNNEQFF.

V is TRBV27 and J is TRBJ2-3; 7 bases are shared with TRBD1. There are 15 residues in the CDR3. Germline V gives CDR1 MNHEY, CDR2 SMNVEV (reference sequence). V was pared by 4 bases and J by 2 bases, with 6 bases of the junction left unmatched. The chain's CDR3 is CASSSWDSPTDTQYF. The DNA of the CDR3 is TGTGCCAGCAGTTCCTGGGACAGCCCCACAGATACGCAGTATTTT.

The gene calls are TRBV28 and TRBJ1-5, with D unresolved. Trimming took 2 bases from V and 9 from J, leaving 20 bases between them. Looked up from germline, CDR1 is MDHEN and CDR2 is SYDVKM. This CDR3 has 16 residues. CDR3 nucleotide sequence: TGTGCCAGCAGTTTAGTCGGCGCAGGCTTGTCAGGGCCCCAGCATTTT. This sequence encodes CASSLVGAGLSGPQHF.